This T cell receptor (beta chain) is from a study of blood T cell repertoires in COVID-19. The overall study: There were acute and convalescent COVID-19 samples, and they came from the United States, Italy and Spain. The cDNA or gDNA used as material had been derived from T cells, B-cell-depleted T cells, or PBMCs.

Germline CDR1 LGHNA, CDR2 YSLEER. Trimming at V came to 4 bases and at J to 8 bases, leaving 10 bases not matched to a gene. This CDR3 region has 14 residues. Study processing details: The authors estimated nucleated cell counts from reference gene primer amplification. TCRdb keeps only in-frame clones here, not all; method: immunoSEQ multiplex PCR. V and J calls and clone size come straight from that table; D and trimming were deduced from the DNA. The sample has 170,000 or so clones; around 87% are singletons. Sequenced sample: peripheral blood. The chain has TRBV4-3 and TRBJ1-1; 7 bases match TRBD1. The source of this sequence is a woman under 30 who had recovered from COVID-19. The CDR3 DNA is TGCGCCAGCAGCCCCGACAGGGCAAACGCAGAAGCTTTCTTT. This sequence encodes CASSPDRANAEAFF.